The 21 T cell receptor beta chains below were found in one sample sequenced in a study of blood T cell repertoires in COVID-19. Only in-frame clones appear in the TCRdb table, and some are missing; sequencing was by immunoSEQ multiplex PCR. This table holds about 160,000 clones, roughly 84% found once. Input material: peripheral blood. The receptor set was obtained from a man in his forties with acute or convalescent COVID-19.

With respect to this clone: Within the sample, other DNA sequences also encode this same CDR3. The V gene is TRBV7-9, the J gene TRBJ2-1, with D perhaps matching TRBD2 (6 bases). The germline V and J ends were trimmed by 1 base and 1 base, with 8 bases remaining between them. CDR1 and CDR2 (germline): SEHNR, FQNEAQ (reference sequence). CDR3 length: 15 amino acids. As DNA, the CDR3 is TGTGCCAGCAGCTTAGGTGGGGGGTCCTACAATGAGCAGTTCTTC. Translating gives CASSLGGGSYNEQFF.

The chain links TRBV27 to TRBJ2-6; 10 nucleotides agree with TRBD2. The J segment lost 0 bases and the V segment lost 3 bases, leaving 5 bases of the junction unmatched. This CDR3 is 18 amino acids long. The germline CDR1 and CDR2 sequences are MNHEY and SMNVEV (reference sequence). The CDR3 DNA reads TGTGCCAGCAGTTTCTCCCTAGCGGGGGTCTCTGGGGCCAACGTCCTGACTTTC. It specifies CASSFSLAGVSGANVLTF.

To note about this clone: Distinct nucleotide sequences in the sample also encode this CDR3. This chain connects TRBV5-6 to TRBJ1-2; maybe TRBD1 (6 bases). The CDR3 runs 12 residues. With 5 bases removed from V and 5 bases from J, the gap between germline ends came to 10 bases. Germline-derived CDR1 and CDR2 are SGHDT and YYEEEE. CDR3 amino acids: CASSPGTYGYTF. In DNA, the CDR3 is TGTGCCAGCAGTCCAGGGACATATGGCTACACCTTC.

This rearrangement joins TRBV27 to TRBJ2-1; D uncertain. The CDR3 loop spans 12 amino acids. V dropped 7 bases and J dropped 3 bases, with 7 bases sitting between them. The germline CDR1 and CDR2 sequences are MNHEY and SMNVEV (reference sequence). The CDR3 protein is CASTSRYNEQFF. The DNA for the CDR3 is TGTGCCAGCACCTCGCGCTACAATGAGCAGTTCTTC.

This chain connects TRBV7-2 to TRBJ2-5; 12 positions match TRBD2. The V and J ends lost 6 bases and 5 bases, in that order; junction bases with no gene match: 10. The CDR3 is made up of 16 amino acids. In germline, CDR1 is SGHTA, CDR2 FQGNSA. The CDR3 region has the DNA TGTGCCAGCAGACTGACTAGCGGGGGCTTGGGCGAGACCCAGTACTTC. Residues: CASRLTSGGLGETQYF.

V and J are TRBV18 and TRBJ1-2, with TRBD1 matching over 8 bases. The CDR3 runs 13 residues. V trimming: 6 bases; J trimming: 3 bases; junction bases outside the gene matches: 3. The germline V gene has CDR1 KGHSH and CDR2 LQKENI. CDR3 residues: CASSGQVDYGYTF. The CDR3 DNA reads TGTGCCAGCTCGGGACAGGTCGACTATGGCTACACCTTC.

The rearrangement uses TRBV5-6 and TRBJ1-2; D not certain. This CDR3 is 12 amino acids long. Germline lookup yields CDR1 SGHDT and CDR2 YYEEEE. Trimming stripped 0 bases from V and 7 bases from J, with 7 bases between. The CDR3 here is CASSLDKRGYTF. DNA for the CDR3: TGTGCCAGCAGCTTGGACAAACGTGGCTACACCTTC.

This clone is a singleton in its sample. The chain has TRBV6-6 and TRBJ2-5; D perhaps matches TRBD2 (5 bases). CDR3 length: 13 amino acids. Germline V gene lookup returns CDR1 MNHNY and CDR2 SVGAGI (reference sequence). Trimming pared 6 bases from V and 5 bases from J, leaving 13 bases between. The CDR3 bases are TGTGCCAGCAGCCGCGGACTGGGGGAGACCCAGTACTTC. Protein: CASSRGLGETQYF.

The chain employs TRBV12-3 or TRBV12-4 and TRBJ2-5; TRBD2 aligns across 8 bases. This CDR3 spans 13 amino acids. V shed 7 bases and J 5 bases; nucleotides not matched to a gene: 6. The CDR3 sequence: CASTRGGLETQYF. CDR3 nucleotides: TGTGCCAGCACCCGGGGGGGCCTGGAGACCCAGTACTTC.

This clone was recorded only once. This sequence joins TRBV5-4 and TRBJ2-3; 10 bases map to TRBD2. The length of the CDR3 is 16 residues. Looked up from germline, CDR1 is SGHNT and CDR2 is YYREEE (reference sequence). Germline trimming cut 5 bases from V and 3 bases from J; bases unmatched to any gene: 9. DNA for the CDR3: TGTGCCAGCAGGAGAGTTCTAGCGGGGGATACAGATACGCAGTATTTT. Amino acid sequence: CASRRVLAGDTDTQYF.

As regards this clone: A read error may produce the germline difference seen at one junction end. This sequence joins TRBV11-2 and TRBJ2-3; TRBD1 matches at 7 bases. Germline V CDR1 and CDR2: SGHAT, FQNNGV. The CDR3 contains 13 residues. CDR3 DNA: TGTGCCAGCAGCATAGAAAGACAGGGAAGGTCGTATTTT. As protein: CASSIERQGRSYF. Complete variable domain (other parts from reference TRBV11-2 and TRBJ2-3): EAGVAQSPRYKIIEKRQSVAFWCNPISGHATLYWYQQILGQGPKLLIQFQNNGVVDDSQLPKDRFSAERLKGVDSTLKIQPAKLEDSAVYLCASSIERQGRSYFGPGTRLTVL.

The gene calls are TRBV19 and TRBJ2-6, with D tentatively TRBD2 (6 bases). The V end was cut by 0 bases, the J end by 0 bases, with 6 bases between. The CDR3 spans 16 residues. Germline V gene lookup returns CDR1 LNHDA and CDR2 SQIVND (reference sequence). This CDR3 reads CASSIEGGSGANVLTF. Here the CDR3 DNA reads TGTGCCAGTAGTATAGAGGGGGGCTCTGGGGCCAACGTCCTGACTTTC.

The rearrangement uses TRBV6-6 and TRBJ2-2, with D maybe TRBD1 (5 bases). Germline CDR1 and CDR2: MNHNY and SVGAGI (reference sequence). The CDR3 contains 13 residues. The V end was cut by 3 bases, the J end by 6 bases, with 8 bases between. Here the CDR3 DNA reads TGTGCCAGCAGTTATGCAGGGTCCGGGGAGCTGTTTTTT. Translating it yields CASSYAGSGELFF.

This clone has only one observation. This chain links TRBV5-4 with TRBJ2-5, with 7 bases fitting TRBD1. Trimming at V came to 0 bases and at J to 5 bases, leaving 7 bases not matched to a gene. The CDR3 is made up of 15 amino acids. Germline assignment: CDR1 SGHNT and CDR2 YYREEE (reference sequence). The CDR3 DNA reads as TGTGCCAGCAGCTTGGAAAGGGGGCAATTGGAGACCCAGTACTTC. Its protein product is CASSLERGQLETQYF.

The genes are TRBV6-5 and TRBJ2-1; TRBD1 aligns across 7 bases. Germline V gene lookup returns CDR1 MNHEY and CDR2 SVGAGI. The CDR3 contains 14 residues. J gave up 2 bases and V 6 bases, and 4 bases lay outside the gene matches. The CDR3 region has the DNA TGTGCCAGCAGGGGCAGGGGGACCTACAATGAGCAGTTCTTC. This sequence encodes CASRGRGTYNEQFF.

The V call is TRBV19, the J call TRBJ1-6; D remains ambiguous. Germline V CDR1 and CDR2: LNHDA, SQIVND (reference sequence). V was cut by 11 bases and J by 9 bases, with 29 bases left in between. The length of the CDR3 is 17 residues. CDR3 nucleotides: TGTGCCCCTACCGAGGGAAAACGCAAAGTGCCCTGTTCACCCCTCCACTTT. The encoded protein is CAPTEGKRKVPCSPLHF.

This chain links TRBV9 with TRBJ2-1; 7 bases line up with TRBD2. Losses at the gene ends were 0 bases for V and 1 base for J; bases not matched to a gene: 4. Germline V gene lookup returns CDR1 SGDLS and CDR2 YYNGEE. This CDR3 region has 16 residues. Here the CDR3 reads CASSVGLAASYNEQFF. The CDR3 DNA sequence: TGTGCCAGCAGCGTAGGGCTAGCGGCATCCTACAATGAGCAGTTCTTC.

This rearrangement joins TRBV5-1 to TRBJ1-1; tentatively, D is TRBD1 (5 bases). The CDR3 sequence is 14 residues long. Germline V lookup: CDR1 SGHRS, CDR2 YFSETQ. V shed 3 bases and J shed 8 bases, with 17 bases lying between them. The CDR3 here is CASSSTLTDREAFF. CDR3 in DNA: TGCGCCAGCAGCTCCACACTAACCGACAGAGAAGCTTTCTTT.

J is TRBJ2-1 and V is TRBV5-1; 10 bases are shared with TRBD2. The germline V gene encodes CDR1 SGHRS and CDR2 YFSETQ. This CDR3 is built from 15 residues. J gave up 9 bases and V 9 bases, and 15 bases lay outside the gene matches. CDR3 protein: CATAQSSGGLFEQFF. The CDR3 region has the DNA TGCGCCACCGCCCAATCTAGCGGGGGATTATTTGAGCAGTTCTTC.

The rearrangement uses TRBV6-5 and TRBJ2-1, with TRBD2 identical over 8 bases. V was clipped by 6 bases and J by 4 bases; unmatched bases: 8. The germline gives CDR1 MNHEY, CDR2 SVGAGI. This CDR3 is 15 amino acids long. CDR3 residues: CASSFTSGEYNEQFF. The CDR3 coding sequence is TGTGCCAGCAGCTTTACTAGCGGCGAGTACAATGAGCAGTTCTTC.

This rearrangement joins TRBV30 to TRBJ2-3; 7 positions match TRBD2. Germline V CDR1 and CDR2: GTSNPN, SVGIG (reference sequence). V dropped 8 bases and J dropped 0; count of bases not matched to a gene: 11. The CDR3 covers 15 residues. CDR3 sequence: CAGRGGPISTDTQYF. CDR3 DNA: TGTGCCGGACGCGGGGGACCGATTAGCACAGATACGCAGTATTTT.